The 10 T cell receptor beta chains in this list originate from one sample, sequenced in a study of radiotherapy plus CTLA-4 blockade in lung cancer. Profiling relied on immunoSEQ multiplex PCR, and the TCRdb table lists in-frame clones only, not all of them. This table has about 99,000 clones, 70% to 90% appearing once. The material was peripheral blood, obtained from a patient treated with radiotherapy plus ipilimumab. The source is a human donor with non-small cell lung cancer that progressed on radiotherapy plus ipilimumab.

On this clone itself: Other DNA sequences in this specimen translate into the identical CDR3. The chain recombines TRBV5-1 with TRBJ1-3; the D is unclear. V gave up 0 bases and J gave up 0 bases, with 4 bases separating them. The CDR3 runs 14 residues. CDR1 SGHRS and CDR2 YFSETQ come from the germline V gene. Here the CDR3 reads CASSLGLSGNTIYF. CDR3 bases: TGCGCCAGCAGCTTGGGGCTCTCTGGAAACACCATATATTTT. The full variable domain, completed using reference TRBV5-1 and TRBJ1-3, is KAGVTQTPRYLIKTRGQQVTLSCSPISGHRSVSWYQQTPGQGLQFLFEYFSETQRNKGNFPGRFSGRQFSNSRSEMNVSTLELGDSALYLCASSLGLSGNTIYFGEGSWLTVV.

The chain has TRBV6-1 and TRBJ2-3; D not certain. The germline V gene has CDR1 MNHNS and CDR2 SASEGT. V was pared by 3 bases and J by 7 bases, with 5 bases between. The CDR3 loop spans 11 amino acids. The CDR3 loop is CASSEGNTQYF. CDR3 nucleotide sequence: TGTGCCAGCAGTGAGGGTAATACGCAGTATTTT.

V and J are TRBV7-9 and TRBJ2-3; D possibly uses TRBD1 or TRBD2 (5 bases each). V lost 4 bases to trimming and J lost 1 base, with 12 bases between them. The CDR3 has 15 amino acids. CDR1 is SEHNR and CDR2 is FQNEAQ in the germline V gene (reference sequence). The CDR3 is CASSSWGPRTDTQYF. DNA of the CDR3: TGTGCCAGCAGCTCGTGGGGACCCCGCACAGATACGCAGTATTTT.

The chain recombines TRBV14 with TRBJ2-1; 14 bases map to TRBD2. The CDR3 loop spans 18 amino acids. CDR1 is SGHDN, CDR2 FVKESK, per germline. V was clipped by 0 bases and J by 7 bases; unmatched bases: 8. This CDR3 reads CASSQEYWTSGRYNEQFF. CDR3 nucleotides: TGTGCCAGCAGCCAAGAATACTGGACTAGCGGGAGGTATAATGAGCAGTTCTTC.

Note on this clone: One end of the junction fails to match germline, which may point to a read error. The chain combines TRBV5-1 with TRBJ2-6; D possibly uses TRBD1 or TRBD2 (6 bases each). Germline V gives CDR1 SGHRS, CDR2 YFSETQ. The CDR3 is 19 amino acids. CDR3 DNA sequence: TGCGCCAGCAGCTTGGTACCGGGGGCTTCAACCTCTGGGGTCAACGTCCTGACTTTC. It yields the protein CASSLVPGASTSGVNVLTF. Based on the CDR3 plus reference TRBV5-1 and TRBJ2-6, the full variable domain is KAGVTQTPRYLIKTRGQQVTLSCSPISGHRSVSWYQQTPGQGLQFLFEYFSETQRNKGNFPGRFSGRQFSNSRSEMNVSTLELGDSALYLCASSLVPGASTSGVNVLTFGAGSRLTVL.

This clone has only one observation. The chain combines TRBV6-1 with TRBJ1-1; tentative D call: TRBD1 (6 bases). The V end lost 7 bases, the J end lost 5 bases, and 8 bases lay between the germline ends. Germline assignment: CDR1 MNHNS and CDR2 SASEGT. This CDR3 is 11 amino acids long. The CDR3 loop reads CASNRGTEAFF. For the CDR3, the DNA is TGTGCCAGCAATAGGGGGACTGAAGCTTTCTTT.

V usage is TRBV7-2 and J usage is TRBJ2-7, with D unresolved. V lost 1 base and J lost 10, with 8 bases in between. This CDR3 has 11 residues. Germline assignment: CDR1 SGHTA and CDR2 FQGNSA. The DNA of the CDR3 is TGTGCCAGCAGCTTAGGGGTAGCTCAGTACTTC. Its protein product is CASSLGVAQYF.

This clone occurred once. V is TRBV9 and J is TRBJ2-5, with TRBD2 matching 14 bases. In germline, CDR1 is SGDLS, CDR2 YYNGEE. Unmatched junction bases numbered 5, after V lost 0 bases and J lost 4 bases. CDR3 length equals 17 residues. CDR3 region: CASSVEGLAGEGETQYF. Here the CDR3 DNA reads TGTGCCAGCAGCGTAGAGGGACTAGCGGGGGAGGGAGAGACCCAGTACTTC. Full variable domain (rest looked up from reference TRBV9 and TRBJ2-5): DSGVTQTPKHLITATGQRVTLRCSPRSGDLSVYWYQQSLDQGLQFLIQYYNGEERAKGNILERFSAQQFPDLHSELNLSSLELGDSALYFCASSVEGLAGEGETQYFGPGTRLLVL.

This clone was seen once. The genes are TRBV7-3 and TRBJ2-2; 10 bases line up with TRBD1. The CDR3 consists of 16 residues. With 1 base clipped from V and 4 bases from J, the junction kept 3 bases outside the gene matches. The germline V gene encodes CDR1 SGHTA and CDR2 FQGTGA. CDR3 in amino acids: CASSLSRTGGTGELFF. The CDR3 DNA reads as TGTGCCAGCAGCTTAAGCCGGACAGGGGGCACCGGGGAGCTGTTTTTT.

This sequence joins TRBV15 and TRBJ1-5; possible D gene TRBD1, 5 bases. The CDR3 loop spans 16 amino acids. The germline V gene encodes CDR1 LNHNV and CDR2 YYDKDF (reference sequence). V was cut by 3 bases and J by 5 bases, with 17 bases left in between. CDR3 amino acids: CATSSGDRDLYQPQHF. CDR3 DNA: TGTGCCACCAGCAGTGGGGACCGGGACCTATATCAGCCCCAGCATTTT. The variable domain in full, completed from reference TRBV15 and TRBJ1-5, reads DAMVIQNPRYQVTQFGKPVTLSCSQTLNHNVMYWYQQKSSQAPKLLFHYYDKDFNNEADTPDNFQSRRPNTSFCFLDIRSPGLGDTAMYLCATSSGDRDLYQPQHFGDGTRLSIL.